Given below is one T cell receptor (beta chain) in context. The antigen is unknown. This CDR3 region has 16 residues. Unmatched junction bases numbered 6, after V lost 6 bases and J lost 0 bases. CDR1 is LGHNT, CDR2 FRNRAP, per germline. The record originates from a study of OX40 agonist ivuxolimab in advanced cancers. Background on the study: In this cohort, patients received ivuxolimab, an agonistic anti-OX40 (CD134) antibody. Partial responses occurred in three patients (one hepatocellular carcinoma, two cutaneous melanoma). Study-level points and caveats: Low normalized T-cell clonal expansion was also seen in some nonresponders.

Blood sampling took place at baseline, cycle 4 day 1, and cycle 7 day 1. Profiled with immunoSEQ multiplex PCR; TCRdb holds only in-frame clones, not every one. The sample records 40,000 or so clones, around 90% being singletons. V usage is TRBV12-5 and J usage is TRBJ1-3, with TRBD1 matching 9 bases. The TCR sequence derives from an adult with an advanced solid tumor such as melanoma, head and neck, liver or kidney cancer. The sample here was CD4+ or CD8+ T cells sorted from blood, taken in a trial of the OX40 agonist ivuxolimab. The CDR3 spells CASGRGTGPSGNTIYF. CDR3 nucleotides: TGTGCTAGTGGCCGCGGGACAGGGCCCTCTGGAAACACCATATATTTT.